The 17 T cell receptor beta chains below were found in one sample sequenced in a study of tissue T cells after allogeneic stem cell transplantation. The protocol was immunoSEQ multiplex PCR, while the TCRdb copy is restricted to in-frame clones and leaves out a portion. The top ten hold approximately 3.6% of the sample, which has around 40,000 clones, 80% to 95% seen once. Sequenced here: blood, sampled before transplantation. These receptors came from a woman aged 40-70 years who later had graft-versus-host disease after an allogeneic stem cell transplant.

This clone was seen a single time. The chain joins TRBV5-1 to TRBJ1-1; D might be TRBD1 (6 bases). V was trimmed by 5 bases and J by 0 bases, leaving 17 bases between them. Germline values: CDR1 SGHRS, CDR2 YFSETQ. There are 16 residues in the CDR3. The DNA of the CDR3 is TGCGCCAGCAGAGCGGGGGGCGCGGGAATGAACACTGAAGCTTTCTTT. It codes for CASRAGGAGMNTEAFF.

This clone was found once. This rearrangement joins TRBV6-6 to TRBJ2-6; 9 nucleotides match TRBD1. The V and J ends lost 5 bases and 4 bases, in that order; junction bases with no gene match: 12. The CDR3 extends over 18 amino acids. Germline loops: CDR1 MNHNY, CDR2 SVGAGI (reference sequence). The CDR3 sequence: CASSHGQGTTRGANVLTF. The CDR3 DNA follows: TGTGCCAGCAGTCATGGACAGGGGACAACCAGGGGGGCCAACGTCCTGACTTTC.

This chain uses TRBV4-2 with TRBJ2-7; D is possibly TRBD2 (6 bases). Per germline, CDR1 LGHNA and CDR2 YNFKEQ. Trimming removed 1 base from V and 2 bases from J, with 15 bases in between. This CDR3 has 16 residues. The CDR3: CASSQASSGATYEQYF. CDR3 coding DNA: TGTGCCAGCAGCCAAGCAAGCTCGGGAGCCACCTACGAGCAGTACTTC.

The chain links TRBV5-1 to TRBJ2-1; D ambiguous. In germline, CDR1 is SGHRS, CDR2 YFSETQ. Trimming removed 3 bases from V and 0 bases from J, with 4 bases in between. The CDR3 extends over 13 amino acids. The CDR3 DNA reads as TGCGCCAGCAGCTGGGACTCCTACAATGAGCAGTTCTTC. It translates to CASSWDSYNEQFF.

This clone was seen a single time. CDR3 loop: CASSPGAGRTEAFF. For the CDR3, the DNA is TGTGCCAGCTCACCAGGGGCAGGGCGGACTGAAGCTTTCTTT. The chain has TRBV18 and TRBJ1-1, with a tentative D call TRBD1 (5 bases). The germline V gene encodes CDR1 KGHSH and CDR2 LQKENI. CDR3 length: 14 residues. Trimming removed 2 bases from V and 5 bases from J, with 12 bases in between.

The chain combines TRBV29-1 with TRBJ1-1; 7 bases match TRBD1. The CDR3 length is 13 residues. The J segment lost 4 bases and the V segment lost 1 base, leaving 3 bases of the junction unmatched. Germline CDR1 reads SQVTM; CDR2 reads ANQGSEA. The DNA for the CDR3 is TGCAGCGTTGAAGGACAGGGAACCACTGAAGCTTTCTTT. Its protein product is CSVEGQGTTEAFF.

This clone was seen more than once but under ten times. V usage is TRBV5-4 and J usage is TRBJ1-2; D unclear. Trimming left V 0 bases short and J 8 bases short, with 14 bases between. The CDR3 has 14 amino acids. The germline V gene has CDR1 SGHNT and CDR2 YYREEE (reference sequence). CDR3 amino acids: CASSLALGLSGYTF. The CDR3 DNA follows: TGTGCCAGCAGCTTGGCTCTGGGTCTAAGCGGCTACACCTTC.

V usage is TRBV21-1 and J usage is TRBJ2-7; the D segment call TRBD2 is taken from the table without a DNA check. TRBV21-1 is a pseudogene segment. This CDR3 region has 14 residues. CDR3 nucleotide sequence: TGTGCCACAAAGCAGGGCGGGGACGCCTACGAGCAGTACTTC. It encodes CATKQGGDAYEQYF.

The chain carries TRBV7-8 and TRBJ2-1, with 8 bases lining up with TRBD2. The CDR3 totals 14 residues. Germline lookup yields CDR1 SGHVS and CDR2 FQNEAQ. With V trimmed by 1 base and J by 5 bases, 1 base remained unmatched. CDR3 nucleotides: TGTGCCAGCAGCTTAGTAGCGGGACACAATGAGCAGTTCTTC. Protein product: CASSLVAGHNEQFF.

The V gene is TRBV7-9, the J gene TRBJ2-1; 7 bases are a match to TRBD1. Germline CDR1 is SEHNR and CDR2 is FQNEAQ (reference sequence). With 5 bases clipped from V and 7 bases from J, the junction kept 8 bases outside the gene matches. The length of the CDR3 is 14 residues. In DNA, the CDR3 is TGTGCCAGCAGCCAGACAGGGTTGGGTAATGAGCAGTTCTTC. Translation gives CASSQTGLGNEQFF.

The CDR3 here is CASSARLAGDGTGELFF. The CDR3, as DNA: TGCGCCAGCAGCGCACGACTAGCGGGAGATGGCACCGGGGAGCTGTTTTTT. The chain recombines TRBV5-1 with TRBJ2-2, with 12 bases aligning to TRBD2. The trim removed 4 bases at V and 4 bases at J, leaving 8 bases unmatched. The CDR3 runs to 17 residues. Germline lookup yields CDR1 SGHRS and CDR2 YFSETQ. Supplemented by reference TRBV5-1 and TRBJ2-2, the full variable domain reads KAGVTQTPRYLIKTRGQQVTLSCSPISGHRSVSWYQQTPGQGLQFLFEYFSETQRNKGNFPGRFSGRQFSNSRSEMNVSTLELGDSALYLCASSARLAGDGTGELFFGEGSRLTVL.

The chain recombines TRBV3-1 (or the pseudogene TRBV3-2) with TRBJ1-2; possible D gene TRBD1, 5 bases. The V and J ends lost 6 bases and 3 bases respectively, with 11 bases between them. Germline-derived CDR1 and CDR2 are LGHDT and YNNKEL (reference sequence). The CDR3 runs 13 residues. The CDR3 is CASSPDSYYGYTF. Here the CDR3 DNA reads TGTGCCAGCAGTCCTGACAGCTACTATGGCTACACCTTC.

A single count supports this clone. CDR3 DNA sequence: TGTGCCAGCAGCTTAGCGGGGTTATCCTACAATGAGCAGTTCTTC. Encoded protein: CASSLAGLSYNEQFF. This chain connects TRBV11-2 to TRBJ2-1; the D gene is possibly TRBD2 (5 bases). The germline CDR1 and CDR2 sequences are SGHAT and FQNNGV. This CDR3 spans 15 amino acids. Trimming cost V 1 base and J 1 base, with 8 bases left between them.

V and J are TRBV7-6 and TRBJ2-7, with D maybe TRBD2 (5 bases). This CDR3 comprises 14 residues. The V gene's germline CDR1 is SGHVS and CDR2 FNYEAQ. V was shortened by 4 bases and J by 2 bases, with 12 bases between the two germline ends. The CDR3 protein is CASSYLASPYEQYF. In DNA, the CDR3 is TGTGCCAGCAGCTACTTAGCGTCCCCCTACGAGCAGTACTTC.

The CDR3 DNA sequence: TGTGCCAGCAGTTACCCGTCGGTAGGTGTGGATACGCAGTATTTT. This codes for CASSYPSVGVDTQYF. V is TRBV6-2 or TRBV6-3 and J is TRBJ2-3; D is uncertain. V was trimmed by 2 bases and J by 6 bases, leaving 15 bases between them. The CDR3 contains 15 residues. Germline CDR1 reads MNHEY; CDR2 reads SVGEGT.

This chain connects TRBV30 to TRBJ2-7; the D gene is possibly TRBD1 (6 bases). The CDR3 runs 15 residues. CDR1 is GTSNPN, CDR2 SVGIG, per germline (reference sequence). V lost 1 base, J lost 0 bases, and 13 bases lay in between. CDR3: CAWSADRFISYEQYF. The CDR3 nucleotides are TGTGCCTGGAGTGCGGACAGATTTATCTCCTACGAGCAGTACTTC.

This clone appeared a single time. The V and J genes are TRBV2 and TRBJ2-3; the D gene could be TRBD1 or TRBD2 (5 bases each). This CDR3 is 15 amino acids long. V gave up 8 bases and J gave up 5 bases, with 20 bases separating them. Per the germline V gene, CDR1 is SNHLY and CDR2 is FYNNEI. The CDR3: CASVSGGLGGDTQYF. CDR3 in DNA: TGTGCCAGCGTAAGCGGTGGTCTTGGGGGAGATACGCAGTATTTT.